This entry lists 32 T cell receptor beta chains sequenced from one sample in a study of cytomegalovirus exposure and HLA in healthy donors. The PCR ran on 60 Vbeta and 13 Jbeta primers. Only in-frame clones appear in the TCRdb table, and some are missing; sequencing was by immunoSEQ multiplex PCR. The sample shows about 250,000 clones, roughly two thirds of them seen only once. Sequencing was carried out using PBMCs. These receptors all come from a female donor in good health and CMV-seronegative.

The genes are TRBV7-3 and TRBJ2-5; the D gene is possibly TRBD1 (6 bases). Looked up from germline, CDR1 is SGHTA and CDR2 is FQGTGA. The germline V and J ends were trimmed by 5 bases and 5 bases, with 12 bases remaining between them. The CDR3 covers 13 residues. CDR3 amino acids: CASSVDRLETQYF. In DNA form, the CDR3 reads TGTGCCAGCAGCGTCGACAGGCTGGAGACCCAGTACTTC.

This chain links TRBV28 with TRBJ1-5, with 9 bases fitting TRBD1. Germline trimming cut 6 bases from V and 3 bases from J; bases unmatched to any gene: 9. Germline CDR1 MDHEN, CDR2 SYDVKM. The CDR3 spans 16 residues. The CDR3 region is CASRTGGPLDNQPQHF. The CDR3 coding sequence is TGTGCCAGCAGAACAGGGGGCCCCCTCGACAATCAGCCCCAGCATTTT.

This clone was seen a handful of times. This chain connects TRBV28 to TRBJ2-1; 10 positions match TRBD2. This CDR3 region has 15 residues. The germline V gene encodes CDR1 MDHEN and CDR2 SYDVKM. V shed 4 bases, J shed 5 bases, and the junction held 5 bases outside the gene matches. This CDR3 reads CASSYSGTSDNEQFF. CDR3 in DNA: TGTGCCAGCAGTTATTCCGGGACTAGCGACAATGAGCAGTTCTTC.

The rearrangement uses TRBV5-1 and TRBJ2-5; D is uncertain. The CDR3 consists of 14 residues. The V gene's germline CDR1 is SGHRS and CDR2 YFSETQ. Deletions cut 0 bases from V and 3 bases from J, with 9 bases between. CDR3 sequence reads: CASSLAGPKETQYF. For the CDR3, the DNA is TGCGCCAGCAGCTTGGCGGGTCCCAAAGAGACCCAGTACTTC.

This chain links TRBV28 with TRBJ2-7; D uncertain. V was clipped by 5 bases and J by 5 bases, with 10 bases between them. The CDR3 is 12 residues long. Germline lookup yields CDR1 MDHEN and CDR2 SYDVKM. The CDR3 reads CASSDRINEQYF. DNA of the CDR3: TGTGCCAGCAGTGATAGAATTAACGAGCAGTACTTC.

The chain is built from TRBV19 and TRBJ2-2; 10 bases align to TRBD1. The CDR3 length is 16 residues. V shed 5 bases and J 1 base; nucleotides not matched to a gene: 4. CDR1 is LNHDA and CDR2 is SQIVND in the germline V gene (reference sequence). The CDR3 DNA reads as TGTGCCAGTAGTTGGACAGGGGGTAGGAACACCGGGGAGCTGTTTTTT. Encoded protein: CASSWTGGRNTGELFF.

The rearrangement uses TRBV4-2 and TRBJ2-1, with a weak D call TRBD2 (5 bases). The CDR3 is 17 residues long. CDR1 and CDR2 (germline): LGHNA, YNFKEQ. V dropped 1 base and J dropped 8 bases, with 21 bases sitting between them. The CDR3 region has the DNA TGTGCCAGCAGCCAAGTTGAGGGAGTTCCGCAAGGCGATGAGCAGTTCTTC. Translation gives CASSQVEGVPQGDEQFF.

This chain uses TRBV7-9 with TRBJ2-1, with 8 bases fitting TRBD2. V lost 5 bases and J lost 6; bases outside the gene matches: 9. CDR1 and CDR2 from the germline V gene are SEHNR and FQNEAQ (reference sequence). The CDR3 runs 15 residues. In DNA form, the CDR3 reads TGTGCCAGCAGCCCGAAGAGGCTAGCGGGCAATGAGCAGTTCTTC. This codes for CASSPKRLAGNEQFF.

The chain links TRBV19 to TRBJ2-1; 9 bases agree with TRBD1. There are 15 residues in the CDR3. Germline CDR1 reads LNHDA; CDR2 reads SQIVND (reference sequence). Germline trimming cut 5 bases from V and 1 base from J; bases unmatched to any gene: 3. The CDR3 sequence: CASSPGQGSYNEQFF. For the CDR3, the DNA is TGTGCCAGTAGTCCGGGACAGGGATCCTACAATGAGCAGTTCTTC. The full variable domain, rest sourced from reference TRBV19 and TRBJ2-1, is DGGITQSPKYLFRKEGQNVTLSCEQNLNHDAMYWYRQDPGQGLRLIYYSQIVNDFQKGDIAEGYSVSREKKESFPLTVTSAQKNPTAFYLCASSPGQGSYNEQFFGPGTRLTVL.

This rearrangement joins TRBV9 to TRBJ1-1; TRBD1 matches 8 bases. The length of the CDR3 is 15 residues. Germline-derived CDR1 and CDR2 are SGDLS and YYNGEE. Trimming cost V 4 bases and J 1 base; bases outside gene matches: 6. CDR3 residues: CASSTLQGGNTEAFF. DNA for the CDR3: TGTGCCAGCAGCACCCTACAGGGGGGGAACACTGAAGCTTTCTTT.

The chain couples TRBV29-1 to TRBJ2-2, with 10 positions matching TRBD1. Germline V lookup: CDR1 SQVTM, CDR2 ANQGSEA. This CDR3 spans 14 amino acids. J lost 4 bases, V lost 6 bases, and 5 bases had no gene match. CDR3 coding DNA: TGCAGCGTGACAGGGGGCGTGGGCACCGGGGAGCTGTTTTTT. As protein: CSVTGGVGTGELFF.

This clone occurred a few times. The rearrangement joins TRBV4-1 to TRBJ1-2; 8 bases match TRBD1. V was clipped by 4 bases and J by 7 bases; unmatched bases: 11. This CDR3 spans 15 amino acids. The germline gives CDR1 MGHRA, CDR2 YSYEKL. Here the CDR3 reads CASSPLQGALTGYTF. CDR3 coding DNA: TGCGCCAGCAGCCCTCTGCAGGGGGCCTTAACTGGCTACACCTTC.

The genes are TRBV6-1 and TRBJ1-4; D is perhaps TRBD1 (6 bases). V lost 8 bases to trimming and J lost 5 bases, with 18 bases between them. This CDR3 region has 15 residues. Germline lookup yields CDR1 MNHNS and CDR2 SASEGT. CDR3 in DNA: TGTGCCAGCCAGCATGGGGGGGCCCCCAATGAAAAACTGTTTTTT. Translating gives CASQHGGAPNEKLFF.

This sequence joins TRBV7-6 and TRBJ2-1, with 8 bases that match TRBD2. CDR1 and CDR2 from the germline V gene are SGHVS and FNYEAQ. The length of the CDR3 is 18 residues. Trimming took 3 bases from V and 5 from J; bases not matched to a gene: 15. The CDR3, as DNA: TGTGCCAGCAGCTTTAGCGCCCGTCGGCTAGCGGGCCACAATGAGCAGTTCTTC. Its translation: CASSFSARRLAGHNEQFF.

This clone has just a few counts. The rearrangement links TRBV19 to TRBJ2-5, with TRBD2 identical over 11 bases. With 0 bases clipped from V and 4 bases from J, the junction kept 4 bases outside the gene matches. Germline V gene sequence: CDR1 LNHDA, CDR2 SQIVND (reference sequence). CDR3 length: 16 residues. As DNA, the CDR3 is TGTGCCAGTAGTATAGAAACTAGCGGGAGAAGAGAGACCCAGTACTTC. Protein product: CASSIETSGRRETQYF.

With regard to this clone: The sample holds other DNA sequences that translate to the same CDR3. The CDR3 sequence: CASSLGAETQYF. In nucleotides, the CDR3 is TGCGCCAGCAGCTTGGGAGCTGAGACCCAGTACTTC. V usage is TRBV5-1 and J usage is TRBJ2-5; D ambiguous. The germline V and J ends were trimmed by 0 bases and 5 bases, with 5 bases remaining between them. CDR3 length equals 12 residues. CDR1 and CDR2 (germline): SGHRS, YFSETQ.

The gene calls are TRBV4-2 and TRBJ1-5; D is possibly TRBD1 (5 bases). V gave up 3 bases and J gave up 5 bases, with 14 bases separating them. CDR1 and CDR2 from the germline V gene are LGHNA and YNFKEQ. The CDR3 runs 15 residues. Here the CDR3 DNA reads TGTGCCAGCAGCCAGGAACCCTGGGGGGATCAGCCCCAGCATTTT. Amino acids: CASSQEPWGDQPQHF.

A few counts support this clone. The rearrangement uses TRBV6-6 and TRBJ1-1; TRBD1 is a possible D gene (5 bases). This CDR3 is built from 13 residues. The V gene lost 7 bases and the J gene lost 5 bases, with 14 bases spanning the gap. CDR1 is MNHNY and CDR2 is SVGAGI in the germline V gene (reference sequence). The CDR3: CASTLGVGTEAFF. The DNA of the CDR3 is TGTGCCAGCACCCTAGGGGTGGGAACTGAAGCTTTCTTT.

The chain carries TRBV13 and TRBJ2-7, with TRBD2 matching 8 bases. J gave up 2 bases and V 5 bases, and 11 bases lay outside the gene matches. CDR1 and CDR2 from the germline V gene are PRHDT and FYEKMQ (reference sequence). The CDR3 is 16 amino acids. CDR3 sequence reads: CASSGLSGKPPYEQYF. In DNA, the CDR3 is TGTGCCAGCAGCGGACTTAGCGGGAAGCCCCCCTACGAGCAGTACTTC.

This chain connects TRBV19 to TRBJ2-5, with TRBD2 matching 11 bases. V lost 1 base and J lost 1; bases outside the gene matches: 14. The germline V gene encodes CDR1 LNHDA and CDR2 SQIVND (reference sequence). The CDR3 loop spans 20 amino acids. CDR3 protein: CASSIGYSGTSGKFQETQYF. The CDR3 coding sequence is TGTGCCAGTAGTATAGGGTACTCCGGGACTAGCGGCAAATTCCAAGAGACCCAGTACTTC.

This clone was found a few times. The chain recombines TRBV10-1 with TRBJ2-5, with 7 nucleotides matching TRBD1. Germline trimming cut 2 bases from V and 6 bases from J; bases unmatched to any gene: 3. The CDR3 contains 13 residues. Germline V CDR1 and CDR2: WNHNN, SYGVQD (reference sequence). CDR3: CASSEGTEQTQYF. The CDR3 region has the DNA TGCGCCAGCAGTGAGGGGACAGAACAGACCCAGTACTTC.

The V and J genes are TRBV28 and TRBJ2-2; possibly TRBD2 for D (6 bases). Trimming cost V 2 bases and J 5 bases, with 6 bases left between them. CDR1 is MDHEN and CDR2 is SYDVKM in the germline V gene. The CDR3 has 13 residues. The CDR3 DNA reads TGTGCCAGCAGTTTAGGGGGGACCGGGGAGCTGTTTTTT. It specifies CASSLGGTGELFF.

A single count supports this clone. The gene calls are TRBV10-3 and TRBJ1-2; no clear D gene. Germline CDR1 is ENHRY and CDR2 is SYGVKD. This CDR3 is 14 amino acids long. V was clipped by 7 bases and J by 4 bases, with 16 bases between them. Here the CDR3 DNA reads TGTGCCATCACTCCCCTGGCAGCGTCCTATGGCTACACCTTC. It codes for CAITPLAASYGYTF.

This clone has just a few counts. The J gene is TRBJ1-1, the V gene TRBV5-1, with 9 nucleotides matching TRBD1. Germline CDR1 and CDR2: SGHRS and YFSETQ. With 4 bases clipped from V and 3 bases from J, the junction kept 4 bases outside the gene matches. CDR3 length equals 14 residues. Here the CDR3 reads CASSRDRADTEAFF. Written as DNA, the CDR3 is TGCGCCAGCAGCAGGGACAGGGCCGACACTGAAGCTTTCTTT. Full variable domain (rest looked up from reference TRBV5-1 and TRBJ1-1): KAGVTQTPRYLIKTRGQQVTLSCSPISGHRSVSWYQQTPGQGLQFLFEYFSETQRNKGNFPGRFSGRQFSNSRSEMNVSTLELGDSALYLCASSRDRADTEAFFGQGTRLTVV.

CDR3 loop: CASSRTSGKVNEQYF. CDR3 nucleotides: TGTGCCAGCAGTCGGACTAGCGGGAAGGTTAACGAGCAGTACTTC. The chain recombines TRBV2 with TRBJ2-7, with TRBD2 matching 12 bases. The J segment lost 5 bases and the V segment lost 5 bases, leaving 7 bases of the junction unmatched. Germline loops: CDR1 SNHLY, CDR2 FYNNEI. The CDR3 loop spans 15 amino acids.

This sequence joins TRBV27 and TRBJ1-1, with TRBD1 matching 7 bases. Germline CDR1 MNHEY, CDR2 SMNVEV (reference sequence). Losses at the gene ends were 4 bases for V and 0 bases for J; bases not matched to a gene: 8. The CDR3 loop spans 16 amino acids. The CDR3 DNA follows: TGTGCCAGCAGTTCCCCCAGACAGGGACTGAACACTGAAGCTTTCTTT. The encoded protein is CASSSPRQGLNTEAFF.

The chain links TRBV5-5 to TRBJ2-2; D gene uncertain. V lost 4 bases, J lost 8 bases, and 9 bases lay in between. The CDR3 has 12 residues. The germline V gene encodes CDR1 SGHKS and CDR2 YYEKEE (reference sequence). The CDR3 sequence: CASSRNWGELFF. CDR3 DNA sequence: TGTGCCAGCAGCCGAAACTGGGGGGAGCTGTTTTTT.

The CDR3 loop reads CASSRGLAGHETQYF. In nucleotides, the CDR3 is TGTGCCAGCAGCCGAGGACTAGCGGGACACGAGACCCAGTACTTC. V is TRBV7-9 and J is TRBJ2-5, with TRBD2 matching 12 bases. The germline CDR1 and CDR2 sequences are SEHNR and FQNEAQ (reference sequence). The CDR3 contains 15 residues. Germline trimming cut 5 bases from V and 5 bases from J; bases unmatched to any gene: 6.

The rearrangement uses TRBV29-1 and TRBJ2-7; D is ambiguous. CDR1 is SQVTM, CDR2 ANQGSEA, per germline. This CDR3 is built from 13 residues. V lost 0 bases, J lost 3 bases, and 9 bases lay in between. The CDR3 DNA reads TGCAGCGTTGAAGATCTGAACAGCTACGAGCAGTACTTC. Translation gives CSVEDLNSYEQYF.

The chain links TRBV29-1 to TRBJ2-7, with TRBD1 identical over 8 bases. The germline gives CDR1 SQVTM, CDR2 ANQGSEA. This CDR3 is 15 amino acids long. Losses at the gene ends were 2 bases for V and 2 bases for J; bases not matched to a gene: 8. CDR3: CSVEYRTGLAYEQYF. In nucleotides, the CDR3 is TGCAGCGTTGAATATAGGACAGGGTTAGCCTACGAGCAGTACTTC.

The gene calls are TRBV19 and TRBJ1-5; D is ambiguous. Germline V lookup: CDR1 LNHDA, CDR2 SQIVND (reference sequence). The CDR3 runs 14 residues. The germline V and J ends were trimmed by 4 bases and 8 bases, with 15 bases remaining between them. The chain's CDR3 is CASSTSGTAEPQHF. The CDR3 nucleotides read TGTGCCAGTAGTACTTCAGGTACCGCAGAGCCCCAGCATTTT.

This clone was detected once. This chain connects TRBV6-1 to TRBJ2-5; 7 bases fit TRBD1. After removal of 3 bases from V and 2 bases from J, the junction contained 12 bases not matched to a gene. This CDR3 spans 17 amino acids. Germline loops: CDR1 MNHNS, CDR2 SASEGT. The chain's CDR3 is CASSDDIGTAIQETQYF. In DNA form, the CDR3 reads TGTGCCAGCAGTGACGACATCGGGACAGCCATACAAGAGACCCAGTACTTC.